This TCR beta chain was observed in a study of T cells in Graves' hyperthyroidism and ophthalmopathy. Study findings and constraints: Most clonotypes expanded in the thyroid (above 0.001) were also present in blood.

Regions amplified from RNA transcripts were the TCR beta CDR3 regions. HTBI primers were used for first-round RT-PCR of the TCR CDR3. One entry per CDR3 protein, called by TCRdb with MiXCR from the multiplex PCR reads. The sample comprises around 600,000 distinct CDR3 sequences, roughly 46% of which are singletons, and about 7% rests with the top ten. This clonotype was seen many times. Its matching antigen is unknown. The germline V gene has CDR1 LNHDA and CDR2 SQIVND (reference sequence). V lost 4 bases to trimming and J lost 1 base; unmatched junction nucleotides: 1. The CDR3 length is 14 residues. This clonotype was sampled from an adult man with Graves' disease, either hyperthyroidism or ophthalmopathy (not recorded which). The J gene is TRBJ1-1, the V gene TRBV19; 9 bases are a match to TRBD1. The sample was peripheral blood or thyroid tissue (not recorded which). CDR3 in amino acids: CASSNRGPNTEAFF. The CDR3 DNA reads TGTGCCAGTAGTAACAGGGGGCCGAACACTGAAGCTTTCTTT. The full variable domain, its missing parts supplied by reference TRBV19 and TRBJ1-1, is DGGITQSPKYLFRKEGQNVTLSCEQNLNHDAMYWYRQDPGQGLRLIYYSQIVNDFQKGDIAEGYSVSREKKESFPLTVTSAQKNPTAFYLCASSNRGPNTEAFFGQGTRLTVV.